This T cell receptor beta chain was recorded in a study of T cell changes during pregnancy in multiple sclerosis (dated by TCRdb to the late 2010s). For the study in its entirety: The study looked at changes in the T cell repertoire across pregnancy in women with multiple sclerosis.

On this clone: It has no known antigen specificity. No base-level quality is on record; no much larger clone is a single base apart.

The receptor library was made with the immunoSEQ multiplex PCR assay. Not all clones reach the TCRdb copy of this immuneACCESS table, which keeps in-frame sequences only. Checked studies attribute under half of the gap to unresolved V genes and leave the rest unexplained. This sample comprises about 68,000 clones, about nine tenths of them detected only once. The biggest ten clones account for approximately 1.5% of the sample. According to the germline V gene, CDR1 reads LGHNA and CDR2 reads YNFKEQ. The CDR3 numbers 15 residues from cysteine through phenylalanine. Only CDR3 DNA remains: 45 bases, in frame from the first base. Trimming takes 4 bases from V and 3 bases from J, and the germline ends sit 13 bases apart.

This receptor was obtained from a female donor with multiple sclerosis, enrolled in a pregnancy study. Here the chain combines TRBV4-2 and TRBJ1-5; the D gene cannot be named for sure. Sequences were derived from peripheral blood, sampled in the third trimester of pregnancy. The CDR3 loop reads CASSRNGEANQPQHF. The DNA is as follows: TGTGCCAGCAGCCGAAATGGGGAGGCCAATCAGCCCCAGCATTTT.